This T cell receptor (beta chain) was sequenced during a study of OX40 agonist ivuxolimab in advanced cancers. The study, taken as a whole, reports: Nonresponders, in some cases, also had low normalized T-cell clonal expansion.

As regards this clone: Its matching antigen is unknown.

CDR1 is SNHLY, CDR2 FYNNEI, per germline. The CDR3 consists of 11 residues. The V and J ends lost 8 bases and 6 bases respectively, with 8 bases between them. Autoimmune disease history or systemic immunosuppression led to patient exclusion. The repertoire was sequenced with immunoSEQ multiplex PCR; TCRdb's copy has only in-frame clones and lacks some. The sample carries around 70,000 clones, about 82% recorded once. The chain couples TRBV2 to TRBJ2-4; D remains unclear. The source material was CD4+ or CD8+ T cells sorted from blood, sampled in a trial of the OX40 agonist ivuxolimab. The sequence came from an adult with an advanced solid tumor such as melanoma, head and neck, liver or kidney cancer. The CDR3 DNA reads as TGTGCCAGCTCTCCGGGAAACATTCAGTACTTC. It specifies CASSPGNIQYF.